The 24 T cell receptor beta chains below all came from one sample that was sequenced in a study of blood T cell repertoires in COVID-19 (dated by TCRdb to 2018 to 2021). The library was generated by the immunoSEQ multiplex PCR assay. The table was pulled from immuneACCESS by TCRdb, which kept in-frame rearrangements only. Such tables lose some clones; where checked, under half of the loss comes from unresolved V genes, and the rest has no known cause. Recorded for this sample are more than 200,000 clones; roughly 91% of them occurred a single time. The leading ten clones occupy approximately 4.2% of the sample. Sample: PBMCs or T cells enriched from blood (not recorded which). Receptors were obtained from a woman in her 30s who had recovered from COVID-19.

The chain couples TRBV19 to TRBJ2-7, with D tentatively TRBD2 (6 bases). This CDR3 comprises 15 residues. The germline CDR1 and CDR2 sequences are LNHDA and SQIVND (reference sequence). V was trimmed by 3 bases and J by 5 bases, leaving 17 bases between them. The CDR3 reads CASSIATGASDEQYF. CDR3 nucleotide sequence: TGTGCCAGTAGTATCGCCACGGGAGCAAGCGACGAGCAGTACTTC.

This sequence joins TRBV2 and TRBJ2-5, with a weak D call TRBD2 (6 bases). This CDR3 has 13 residues. CDR1 is SNHLY and CDR2 is FYNNEI in the germline V gene. V lost 8 bases to trimming and J lost 5 bases, with 15 bases between them. The CDR3 is CASRGGLGETQYF. The CDR3 DNA is TGTGCCAGCCGCGGAGGGCTGGGGGAGACCCAGTACTTC.

The chain uses TRBV10-3 and TRBJ1-4; D remains unclear. CDR1 and CDR2 from the germline V gene are ENHRY and SYGVKD. The V end lost 0 bases, the J end lost 5 bases, and 7 bases lay between the germline ends. The CDR3 covers 14 residues. CDR3: CAISESTENEKLFF. The CDR3 bases are TGTGCCATCAGTGAGTCCACAGAAAATGAAAAACTGTTTTTT.

The sample holds one count of this clone. The V and J genes are TRBV28 and TRBJ2-7; 9 bases match TRBD1. CDR1 and CDR2 from the germline V gene are MDHEN and SYDVKM. J was trimmed by 6 bases and V by 5 bases; bases with no gene match: 8. The CDR3 has 14 residues. Written as DNA, the CDR3 is TGTGCCAGCAGTCTCCGGACAGGGGTCGCCGAGCAGTACTTC. The encoded protein is CASSLRTGVAEQYF.

Note on this clone: Other DNA sequences within the sample encode an identical CDR3. This chain connects TRBV28 to TRBJ1-1; possibly TRBD1 for D (6 bases). The CDR3 covers 12 residues. Germline CDR1 MDHEN, CDR2 SYDVKM. The V and J ends lost 3 bases and 6 bases respectively, with 8 bases between them. CDR3: CASSLGGPEAFF. CDR3 nucleotides: TGTGCCAGCAGTTTGGGGGGGCCTGAAGCTTTCTTT.

The chain uses TRBV15 and TRBJ2-1, with TRBD2 matching 14 bases. Germline CDR1 is LNHNV and CDR2 is YYDKDF (reference sequence). The J segment lost 12 bases and the V segment lost 8 bases, leaving 18 bases of the junction unmatched. The CDR3 spans 17 residues. The CDR3 here is CATRPGLAGAHLRWQFF. In DNA form, the CDR3 reads TGTGCCACCCGTCCGGGACTAGCGGGAGCCCACCTTAGGTGGCAGTTCTTC.

V gene TRBV20-1 combines with J gene TRBJ2-7; 15 nucleotides align to TRBD2. Germline CDR1 is DFQATT and CDR2 is SNEGSKA (reference sequence). The V gene end was trimmed by 3 bases and the J gene end by 5 bases; junction bases not matched to a gene: 5. CDR3 length: 15 residues. CDR3 DNA: TGCAGTGCTAGTCCGGGACTAGCGGGAGGAAACGAGCAGTACTTC. Translating gives CSASPGLAGGNEQYF.

The chain recombines TRBV7-2 with TRBJ1-6; D may be TRBD1 (6 bases). Germline lookup yields CDR1 SGHTA and CDR2 FQGNSA. This CDR3 region has 15 residues. Trimming removed 1 base from V and 10 bases from J, with 14 bases in between. CDR3 residues: CASSLEGVGQSPLHF. The CDR3 nucleotides are TGTGCCAGCAGCTTAGAGGGGGTTGGGCAATCACCCCTCCACTTT.

The V call is TRBV28, the J call TRBJ1-2; D remains ambiguous. This CDR3 contains 17 residues. Germline V gene lookup returns CDR1 MDHEN and CDR2 SYDVKM. V was cut by 3 bases and J by 6 bases, with 23 bases left in between. CDR3 in DNA: TGTGCCAGCAGTTTTACGGTGGGCTCGACTATCGAGGATGGCTACACCTTC. It encodes CASSFTVGSTIEDGYTF.

In its sample, this clone was seen once. The gene calls are TRBV3-1 (or the pseudogene TRBV3-2) and TRBJ1-5; D is ambiguous. V was clipped by 1 base and J by 3 bases, with 10 bases between them. CDR1 and CDR2 from the germline V gene are LGHDT and YNNKEL (reference sequence). This CDR3 has 15 residues. CDR3 protein: CASSQGRANNQPQHF. The CDR3 region has the DNA TGTGCCAGCAGCCAAGGGAGGGCGAACAATCAGCCCCAGCATTTT.

V gene TRBV3-1 (or the pseudogene TRBV3-2) combines with J gene TRBJ2-1, with D perhaps TRBD2 (5 bases). Trimming shortened V by 1 base and J by 2 bases, and 12 bases separated the two germline ends. Germline CDR1 and CDR2: LGHDT and YNNKEL (reference sequence). This CDR3 contains 16 residues. The CDR3 DNA reads as TGTGCCAGCAGCCAAGGGACTCTGAGGGCCTACAATGAGCAGTTCTTC. Amino acid sequence: CASSQGTLRAYNEQFF.

This chain links TRBV18 with TRBJ2-1; TRBD2 is a possible D gene (6 bases). Germline assignment: CDR1 KGHSH and CDR2 LQKENI. V was clipped by 3 bases and J by 8 bases, with 11 bases between them. This CDR3 region has 13 residues. The CDR3 reads CASSPAGLHEQFF. Here the CDR3 DNA reads TGTGCCAGCTCACCGGCGGGACTGCATGAGCAGTTCTTC.

This clone was recorded once. Other DNA sequences from this sample encode an identical CDR3 as well. The J gene is TRBJ1-5, the V gene TRBV19; TRBD1 matches at 8 bases. Losses at the gene ends were 6 bases for V and 1 base for J; bases not matched to a gene: 5. The CDR3 runs 15 residues. Germline CDR1 is LNHDA and CDR2 is SQIVND (reference sequence). The CDR3 spells CASRRTGSSNQPQHF. The CDR3 DNA follows: TGTGCCAGTAGGAGGACAGGGTCCAGCAATCAGCCCCAGCATTTT.

J is TRBJ1-2 and V is TRBV25-1; TRBD1 might be the D (6 bases). In germline, CDR1 is MGHDK, CDR2 SYGVNS. The CDR3 has 14 residues. Trimming removed 7 bases at V and 8 bases at J, with 20 bases between. The CDR3 here is CASTGAGDIGGYTF. The CDR3 DNA is TGTGCCAGCACCGGAGCAGGGGATATAGGCGGCTACACCTTC.

Only a few counts were recorded for this clone. The gene calls are TRBV12-3 or TRBV12-4 and TRBJ1-1, with D unresolved. The germline V and J ends were trimmed by 8 bases and 11 bases, with 18 bases remaining between them. The CDR3 loop spans 12 amino acids. In DNA form, the CDR3 reads TGTGCCAGCGCACATACCGGGATCCTGGCTTTCTTT. It specifies CASAHTGILAFF.

The sample holds one count of this clone. The chain is built from TRBV4-2 and TRBJ1-1; D might be TRBD1 (6 bases). This CDR3 spans 14 amino acids. Between the trimmed V and J ends, which lost 4 bases and 1 base, there was a span of 10 bases. Germline CDR1 reads LGHNA; CDR2 reads YNFKEQ. Here the CDR3 DNA reads TGTGCCAGCAGCCGGGACACAAAGAACACTGAAGCTTTCTTT. Amino acids: CASSRDTKNTEAFF.

The chain is built from TRBV15 and TRBJ2-2; tentative D call: TRBD1 (6 bases). With 3 bases removed from V and 7 bases from J, the gap between germline ends came to 15 bases. The CDR3 spans 15 residues. Per the germline V gene, CDR1 is LNHNV and CDR2 is YYDKDF (reference sequence). CDR3 protein: CATSRVIQGSGELFF. DNA of the CDR3: TGTGCCACCAGCAGGGTGATACAGGGTAGCGGGGAGCTGTTTTTT.

A single count supports this clone. The chain joins TRBV27 to TRBJ1-2, with a weak D call TRBD1 (6 bases). The ends were cut back, 6 bases at V and 0 bases at J, with 23 bases in the middle. Germline V CDR1 and CDR2: MNHEY, SMNVEV (reference sequence). The CDR3 is 18 residues long. This CDR3 reads CASRRKSNRDGSNYGYTF. CDR3 DNA sequence: TGTGCCAGCAGACGAAAATCAAACAGGGATGGCTCTAACTATGGCTACACCTTC.

The rearrangement joins TRBV30 to TRBJ1-2; D is possibly TRBD1 (5 bases). The germline CDR1 and CDR2 sequences are GTSNPN and SVGIG (reference sequence). The CDR3 covers 13 residues. V lost 2 bases and J lost 5, with 12 bases in between. CDR3 DNA: TGTGCCTGGAGTACTGGACAAGTATATGGCTACACCTTC. Protein sequence: CAWSTGQVYGYTF.

This clone was seen a handful of times. The V gene is TRBV29-1, the J gene TRBJ1-1, with 7 bases identical to TRBD1. V trimming: 7 bases; J trimming: 1 base; junction bases outside the gene matches: 12. This CDR3 spans 15 amino acids. Germline CDR1 and CDR2: SQVTM and ANQGSEA. This CDR3 is CSAEGAGGPNTEAFF. CDR3 DNA sequence: TGCAGCGCCGAGGGGGCTGGAGGGCCGAACACTGAAGCTTTCTTT.

The V and J genes are TRBV4-1 and TRBJ1-2; 8 bases line up with TRBD1. The CDR3 consists of 15 residues. Germline V gene sequence: CDR1 MGHRA, CDR2 YSYEKL. Germline trimming cut 0 bases from V and 4 bases from J; bases unmatched to any gene: 4. In DNA form, the CDR3 reads TGCGCCAGCAGCCAAGACTCGGGACAGGCCTATGGCTACACCTTC. This translates into CASSQDSGQAYGYTF.

This clone came up once. The rearrangement uses TRBV14 and TRBJ1-1; tentative D call: TRBD1 (5 bases). This CDR3 is 12 amino acids long. Germline CDR1 SGHDN, CDR2 FVKESK. Trimming left V 4 bases short and J 7 bases short, with 10 bases between. The CDR3 bases are TGTGCCAGCAGCCCACGACAGATTGAAGCTTTCTTT. Residues: CASSPRQIEAFF.

The rearrangement links TRBV19 to TRBJ1-3; D is possibly TRBD1 (5 bases). CDR3 size: 13 residues. V was cut by 5 bases and J by 6 bases, with 11 bases left in between. CDR1 and CDR2 (germline): LNHDA, SQIVND (reference sequence). CDR3 in amino acids: CASSWQGENTIYF. In nucleotides, the CDR3 is TGTGCCAGTAGTTGGCAGGGCGAAAACACCATATATTTT.

The rearrangement uses TRBV30 and TRBJ2-2, with 7 bases fitting TRBD2. The V gene end was trimmed by 3 bases and the J gene end by 5 bases; junction bases not matched to a gene: 12. This CDR3 has 16 amino acids. The V gene's germline CDR1 is GTSNPN and CDR2 SVGIG (reference sequence). The CDR3 coding sequence is TGTGCCTGGAGCGGTAACCCGGGACTACGTACCGGGGAGCTGTTTTTT. The encoded protein is CAWSGNPGLRTGELFF.